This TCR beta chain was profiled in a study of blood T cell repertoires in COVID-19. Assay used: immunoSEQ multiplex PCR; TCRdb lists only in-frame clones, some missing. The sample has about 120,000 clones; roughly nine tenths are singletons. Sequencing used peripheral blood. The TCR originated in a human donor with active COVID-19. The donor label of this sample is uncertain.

The CDR3 DNA is TGCGCCAGCAGCTGGAGGACAGCTGGGGCCAACGTCCTGACTTTC. Amino acid sequence: CASSWRTAGANVLTF. This chain joins TRBV5-1 and TRBJ2-6; D perhaps matches TRBD1 (6 bases). The CDR3 extends over 15 amino acids. Trimming left V 3 bases short and J 2 bases short, with 9 bases between. Germline lookup yields CDR1 SGHRS and CDR2 YFSETQ.